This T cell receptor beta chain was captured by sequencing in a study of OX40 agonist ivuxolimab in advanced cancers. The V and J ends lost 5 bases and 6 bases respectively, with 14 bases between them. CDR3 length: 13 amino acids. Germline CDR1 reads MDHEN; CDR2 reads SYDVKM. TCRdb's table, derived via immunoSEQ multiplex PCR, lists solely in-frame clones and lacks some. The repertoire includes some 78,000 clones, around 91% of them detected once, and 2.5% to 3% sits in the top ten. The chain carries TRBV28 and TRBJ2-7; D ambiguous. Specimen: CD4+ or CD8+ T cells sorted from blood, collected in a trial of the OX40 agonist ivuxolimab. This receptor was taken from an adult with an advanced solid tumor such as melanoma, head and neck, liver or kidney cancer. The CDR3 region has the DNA TGTGCCAGCAGTCCCCTCCCCACATGCGAGCAGTACTTC. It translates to CASSPLPTCEQYF.